The present T cell receptor beta chain was sequenced within a study of PD-1 blockade in classical Hodgkin lymphoma. Germline CDR1 is MNHEY and CDR2 is SMNVEV (reference sequence). This CDR3 comprises 13 residues. V was clipped by 9 bases and J by 11 bases; unmatched bases: 14. After autologous stem cell transplantation all patients relapsed, and prior brentuximab vedotin exposure differed between cohorts. Complete response, partial response or progressive disease constituted the best responses recorded. Profiled with immunoSEQ multiplex PCR; TCRdb holds only in-frame clones, not every one. The data show tens of thousands of clones, roughly nine tenths seen once.

This TCR was recovered from a human donor with classical Hodgkin lymphoma. The material sequenced was peripheral blood mononuclear cells (PBMCs), taken at baseline. The gene calls are TRBV27 and TRBJ2-3; 7 nucleotides match TRBD1. CDR3 sequence: CASKGTVPYGQYF. The CDR3 coding sequence is TGTGCCAGTAAAGGGACAGTACCTTATGGGCAGTATTTT.